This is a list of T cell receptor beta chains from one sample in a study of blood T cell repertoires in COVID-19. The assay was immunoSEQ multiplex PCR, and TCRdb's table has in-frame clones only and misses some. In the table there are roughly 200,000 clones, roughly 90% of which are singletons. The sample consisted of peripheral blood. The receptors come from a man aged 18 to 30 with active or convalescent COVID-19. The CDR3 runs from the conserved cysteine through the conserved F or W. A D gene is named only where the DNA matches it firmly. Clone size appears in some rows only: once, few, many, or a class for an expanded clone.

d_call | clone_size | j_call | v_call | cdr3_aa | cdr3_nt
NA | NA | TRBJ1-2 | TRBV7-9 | CASSRDGGIAYGYTF | TGTGCCAGCAGCCGCGACGGGGGGATAGCCTATGGCTACACCTTC
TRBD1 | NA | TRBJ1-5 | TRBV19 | CASSITQGVLRNQPQHF | TGTGCCAGTAGTATTACTCAGGGGGTTCTTAGGAATCAGCCCCAGCATTTT
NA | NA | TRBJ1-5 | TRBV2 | CASSVRTDSNQPQHF | TGTGCCAGCAGTGTCCGGACAGATAGCAATCAGCCCCAGCATTTT
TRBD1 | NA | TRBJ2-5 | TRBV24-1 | CATSDLGDRETQYF | TGTGCCACCAGTGATTTAGGGGACAGGGAGACCCAGTACTTC
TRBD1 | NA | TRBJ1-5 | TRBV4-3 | CASSQGTGSQPQHF | TGCGCCAGCAGCCAAGGGACAGGGTCTCAGCCCCAGCATTTT
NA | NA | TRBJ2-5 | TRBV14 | CASSQGERAFQETQYF | TGTGCCAGCAGCCAAGGAGAGCGGGCCTTTCAAGAGACCCAGTACTTC
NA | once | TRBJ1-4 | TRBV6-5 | CASSYRDSATNEKLFF | TGTGCCAGCAGTTACCGGGACTCAGCAACTAATGAAAAACTGTTTTTT
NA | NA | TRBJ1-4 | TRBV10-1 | CASSDTNGGKLFF | TGCGCCAGCAGTGATACAAACGGAGGGAAACTGTTTTTT
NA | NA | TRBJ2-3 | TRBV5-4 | CASSLGGGGATDTQYF | TGTGCCAGCAGCTTGGGTGGCGGCGGGGCCACAGATACGCAGTATTTT
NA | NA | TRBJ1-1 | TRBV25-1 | CASQTGYNEAFF | TGTGCCAGTCAGACAGGTTACAATGAAGCTTTCTTT
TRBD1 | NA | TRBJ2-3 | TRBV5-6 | CASSLKTGQELEWYF | TGTGCCAGCAGCTTGAAAACGGGACAGGAGCTTGAGTGGTATTTT
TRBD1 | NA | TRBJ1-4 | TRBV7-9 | CASSLSRTGSNEKLFF | TGTGCCAGCAGCTTATCCCGGACAGGTTCTAATGAAAAACTGTTTTTT
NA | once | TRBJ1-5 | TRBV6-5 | CASSYSGGGNQPQHF | TGTGCCAGCAGTTACTCCGGGGGTGGCAATCAGCCCCAGCATTTT
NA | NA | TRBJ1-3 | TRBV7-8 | CASSLDPLGASGNTIYF | TGTGCCAGCAGCTTAGATCCCTTGGGGGCCTCTGGAAACACCATATATTTT
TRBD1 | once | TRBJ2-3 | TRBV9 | CASSKQGQSYTDTQYF | TGTGCCAGCAGCAAACAGGGACAGTCTTACACAGATACGCAGTATTTT
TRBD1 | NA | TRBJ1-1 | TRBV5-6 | CASSTGTGLKNTEAFF | TGTGCCAGCAGCACCGGGACAGGGCTTAAGAACACTGAAGCTTTCTTT
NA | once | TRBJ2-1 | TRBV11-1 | CASSLHSIGSYNEQFF | TGTGCCAGCAGCTTGCACTCTATCGGGTCCTACAATGAGCAGTTCTTC
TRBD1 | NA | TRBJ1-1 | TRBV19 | CASSIEGQGYTEAFF | TGTGCCAGTAGTATAGAGGGACAGGGATACACTGAAGCTTTCTTT
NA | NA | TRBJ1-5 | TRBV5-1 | CASSLWGVSNQPQHF | TGCGCCAGCAGCTTGTGGGGAGTTAGCAATCAGCCCCAGCATTTT
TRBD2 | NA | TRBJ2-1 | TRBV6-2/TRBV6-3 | CASSSKAIAGVPNEQFF | TGTGCCAGCAGTTCGAAAGCAATAGCGGGAGTTCCCAATGAGCAGTTCTTC
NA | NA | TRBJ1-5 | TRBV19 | CASSQRGNSNQPQHF | TGTGCCAGTAGCCAGCGCGGCAATAGCAATCAGCCCCAGCATTTT
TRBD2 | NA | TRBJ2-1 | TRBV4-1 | CASSQVGASGRNEQFF | TGCGCCAGCAGCCAAGTTGGGGCTAGCGGGAGGAATGAGCAGTTCTTC
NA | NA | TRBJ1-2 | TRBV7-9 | CASSLSGAELFYGYTF | TGTGCCAGCAGCTTAAGTGGGGCGGAACTTTTCTATGGCTACACCTTC
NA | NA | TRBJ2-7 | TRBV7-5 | CAREVGLTGRSVSYEQYF | TGTGCCAGAGAAGTTGGTTTAACAGGGAGATCCGTCAGCTACGAGCAGTACTTC
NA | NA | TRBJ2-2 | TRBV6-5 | CASSWSETNTGELFF | TGTGCCAGCAGTTGGTCGGAGACGAACACCGGGGAGCTGTTTTTT
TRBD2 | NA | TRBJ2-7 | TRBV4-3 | CASSQSIAGEGYEQYF | TGCGCCAGCAGCCAATCCATAGCGGGAGAAGGGTACGAGCAGTACTTC
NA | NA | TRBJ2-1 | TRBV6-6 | CASSSQYNEQFF | TGTGCCAGCAGTTCCCAGTACAATGAGCAGTTCTTC
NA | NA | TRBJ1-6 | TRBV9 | CASSVGTASPLHF | TGTGCCAGCAGCGTAGGGACAGCTTCCCCCCTCCACTTT
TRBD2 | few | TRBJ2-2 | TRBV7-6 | CASSLGAGGPGTGELFF | TGTGCCAGCAGCTTAGGAGCGGGAGGGCCGGGCACCGGGGAGCTGTTTTTT
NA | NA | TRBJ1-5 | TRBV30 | CAWSVLGGNQPQHF | TGTGCCTGGAGTGTACTGGGGGGTAATCAGCCCCAGCATTTT
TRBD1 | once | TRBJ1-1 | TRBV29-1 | CSVEDRGTEGTEAFF | TGCAGCGTTGAAGACCGGGGGACAGAAGGCACTGAAGCTTTCTTT
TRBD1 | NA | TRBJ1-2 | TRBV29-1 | CSVEVTGQSGYTF | TGCAGCGTTGAGGTGACAGGGCAGTCTGGCTACACCTTC
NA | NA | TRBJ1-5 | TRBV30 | CAWTSESGQPQHF | TGTGCCTGGACTTCAGAGAGCGGTCAGCCCCAGCATTTT
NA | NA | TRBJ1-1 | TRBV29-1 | CSVGLRNTEAFF | TGCAGCGTGGGACTGAGGAACACTGAAGCTTTCTTT
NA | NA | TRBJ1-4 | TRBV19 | CASMPSSENEKLFF | TGTGCCAGTATGCCATCCAGTGAAAATGAAAAACTGTTTTTT
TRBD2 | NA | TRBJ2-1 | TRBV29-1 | CSVGGGNEQFF | TGCAGCGTTGGGGGGGGAAATGAGCAGTTCTTC
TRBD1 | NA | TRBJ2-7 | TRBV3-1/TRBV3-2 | CASSQTPGQNYEQYF | TGTGCCAGCAGCCAGACTCCGGGACAGAACTACGAGCAGTACTTC
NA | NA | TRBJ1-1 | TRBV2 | CASRGQGTEAFF | TGTGCCAGCAGGGGGCAGGGAACTGAAGCTTTCTTT
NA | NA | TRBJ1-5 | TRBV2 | CASSLDSSNQPQHF | TGTGCCAGCAGCCTTGACAGTAGCAATCAGCCCCAGCATTTT
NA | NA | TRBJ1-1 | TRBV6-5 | CASRPSRTEMKAFF | TGTGCCAGCAGACCCTCCCGGACAGAGATGAAAGCTTTCTTT
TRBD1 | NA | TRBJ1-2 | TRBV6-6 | CASSQGDYGYTF | TGTGCCAGCAGCCAGGGGGACTATGGCTACACCTTC
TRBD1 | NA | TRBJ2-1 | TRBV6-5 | CASRKDRADYNEQFF | TGTGCCAGCAGGAAGGACAGGGCCGACTACAATGAGCAGTTCTTC
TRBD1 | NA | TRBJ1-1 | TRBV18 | CASSPVMGQGSNTEAFF | TGTGCCAGCTCACCCGTTATGGGACAGGGTTCAAACACTGAAGCTTTCTTT
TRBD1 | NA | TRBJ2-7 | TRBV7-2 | CASSETGARINEQYF | TGTGCCAGCAGCGAGACAGGGGCTCGCATCAACGAGCAGTACTTC
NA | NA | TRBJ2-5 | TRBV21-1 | CASSSPGLANDRETQYF | TGTGCCAGCAGCTCCCCGGGACTAGCTAACGACCGGGAGACCCAGTACTTC
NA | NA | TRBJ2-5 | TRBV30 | CAWSTGRGKETQYF | TGTGCCTGGAGTACCGGCAGGGGAAAGGAGACCCAGTACTTC
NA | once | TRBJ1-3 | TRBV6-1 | CASSDFGEASGNTIYF | NA
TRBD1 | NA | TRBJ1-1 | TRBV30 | CAWRDRLRDRVNTEAFF | TGTGCCTGGAGGGACCGTCTCCGGGACAGGGTGAACACTGAAGCTTTCTTT
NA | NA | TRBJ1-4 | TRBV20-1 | CSASHGATNEKLFF | TGCAGTGCTAGTCACGGGGCAACTAATGAAAAACTGTTTTTT
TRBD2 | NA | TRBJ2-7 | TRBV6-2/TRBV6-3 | CASSPLTSGIPWEQYF | TGTGCCAGCAGTCCACTGACTAGCGGTATCCCGTGGGAGCAGTACTTC
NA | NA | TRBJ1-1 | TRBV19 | CASSIAGRGNTEAFF | TGTGCCAGTAGTATAGCGGGCAGGGGGAACACTGAAGCTTTCTTT
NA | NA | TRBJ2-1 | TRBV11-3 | CASSLVGGPSGNEQFF | TGTGCCAGCAGCTTAGTGGGCGGTCCCTCAGGGAATGAGCAGTTCTTC
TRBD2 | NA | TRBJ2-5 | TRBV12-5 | CASGIGGASETQYF | TGTGCTAGTGGTATCGGGGGGGCGTCGGAGACCCAGTACTTC
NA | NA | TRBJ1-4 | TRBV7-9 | CASSPGGGINEKLFF | TGTGCCAGCAGCCCTGGGGGCGGAATTAATGAAAAACTGTTTTTT
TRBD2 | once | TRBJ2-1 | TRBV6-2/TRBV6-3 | CASSRSRDYPGEQFF | TGTGCCAGCAGTCGATCCAGGGACTACCCGGGAGAGCAGTTCTTC
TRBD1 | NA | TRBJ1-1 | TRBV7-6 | CASSPRGHDTEAFF | TGTGCCAGCAGCCCCAGGGGGCACGACACTGAAGCTTTCTTT
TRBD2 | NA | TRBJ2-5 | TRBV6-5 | CASKVVRAGETQYF | TGTGCCAGCAAGGTTGTAAGAGCGGGGGAGACCCAGTACTTC